This TCR beta chain was sequenced for a study of T cell responses to AZD1222 COVID-19 vaccine. The study's findings and limits: The donor group comprised mostly white British people and more females; the analysis possibly underestimated clonal diversity. Vaccination with two AZD1222 doses was followed by a rise in Spike-specific TCR breadth and depth.

From germline, CDR1 is MGHRA and CDR2 YSYEKL. The length of the CDR3 is 14 residues. V lost 2 bases and J 2 bases, leaving 7 bases between the germline ends. TCRdb keeps only in-frame clones here, not all; method: immunoSEQ multiplex PCR. The sample lists just over 150,000 clones; roughly 90% were seen once. As regards this clone: Antigen unknown.

The chain joins TRBV4-1 to TRBJ1-3; D gene unclear. The material was peripheral blood, obtained 28 days after the second AZD1222 dose. The sequence was collected from an adult who received the AZD1222 COVID-19 vaccine. The CDR3, as DNA: TGCGCCAGCAGCCAATTCGGCGCTGGAAACACCATATATTTT. It encodes CASSQFGAGNTIYF.